One sample yielded the 18 T cell receptor beta chains listed below, sequenced in a study of regulatory T cells in long-lasting Graves disease. Documented time point: persistent/refractory GD, antithyroid drugs over 5 years with positive TRAb. From PBMCs, RNA was extracted and then used to make the TCR library. Arm-PCR with iRepertoire HTBI primers amplified the CDR3 regions for these TCR beta libraries. TCRdb recomputed calls from the multiplex PCR reads with MiXCR, one row per CDR3 protein. The sample shows 700,000 or so distinct CDR3 sequences, around 30% of them seen only once. The specimen was peripheral blood mononuclear cells (PBMCs), collected when the disease was refractory, from a patient treated with antithyroid drugs. Receptor source: a female donor with Graves disease.

The chain has TRBV6-2 or TRBV6-3 and TRBJ1-4; D remains ambiguous. Per the germline V gene, CDR1 is MNHEY and CDR2 is SVGEGT. The V gene lost 2 bases and the J gene lost 4 bases, with 14 bases spanning the gap. This CDR3 has 16 residues. The CDR3 bases are TGTGCCAGCAGTTACCAGCCCGGGAGTCGTAATGAAAAACTGTTTTTT. Translating gives CASSYQPGSRNEKLFF.

This clonotype occurred a few times. The chain recombines TRBV20-1 with TRBJ1-1; a weak D match, TRBD1 (6 bases). The ends were cut back, 5 bases at V and 0 bases at J, with 10 bases in the middle. The CDR3 loop spans 13 amino acids. Germline CDR1 and CDR2: DFQATT and SNEGSKA (reference sequence). The CDR3 sequence is CSAARGVNTEAFF. CDR3 nucleotides: TGCAGTGCTGCAAGGGGGGTGAACACTGAAGCTTTCTTT.

J is TRBJ1-5 and V is TRBV12-5; D not resolved. Trimming took 3 bases from V and 4 from J, leaving 13 bases between them. In germline, CDR1 is LGHNT, CDR2 FRNRAP. The CDR3 is made up of 15 amino acids. CDR3 in DNA: TGTGCTAGTGGTTTTTGGGGTCGGCGAAATCAGCCCCAGCATTTT. It encodes CASGFWGRRNQPQHF.

The genes are TRBV4-1 and TRBJ1-5; no firm D call. CDR3 length: 12 residues. CDR1 is MGHRA and CDR2 is YSYEKL in the germline V gene. The V end lost 4 bases, the J end lost 6 bases, and 7 bases lay between the germline ends. The CDR3 is CASSRIGQPQHF. The CDR3 DNA follows: TGCGCCAGCAGCCGCATCGGTCAGCCCCAGCATTTT.

CDR3 sequence reads: CASTTTPGPRNSPLHF. The CDR3 region has the DNA TGTGCCAGTACTACGACACCAGGGCCACGGAATTCACCCCTCCACTTT. The V and J genes are TRBV19 and TRBJ1-6; TRBD1 is a possible D gene (5 bases). The ends were cut back, 7 bases at V and 7 bases at J, with 20 bases in the middle. Germline V gene sequence: CDR1 LNHDA, CDR2 SQIVND (reference sequence). The CDR3 consists of 16 residues.

In DNA, the CDR3 is TGCAGCGTTGCTCTGGGAGGCAATCAGCCCCAGCATTTT. Translating it yields CSVALGGNQPQHF. V is TRBV29-1 and J is TRBJ1-5; D remains ambiguous. Germline V lookup: CDR1 SQVTM, CDR2 ANQGSEA. Trimming cost V 4 bases and J 2 bases, with 9 bases left between them. CDR3 length equals 13 residues.

In this sample, this clonotype turned up a few times. The chain joins TRBV29-1 to TRBJ1-5, with a tentative D call TRBD1 (6 bases). Deletions cut 4 bases from V and 1 base from J, with 14 bases between. Germline V gene data show CDR1 as SQVTM and CDR2 as ANQGSEA. This CDR3 has 15 amino acids. CDR3: CSVGDKGESNQPQHF. In DNA form, the CDR3 reads TGCAGCGTTGGTGACAAGGGGGAGAGCAATCAGCCCCAGCATTTT. Together with reference TRBV29-1 and TRBJ1-5, the CDR3 gives the full variable domain: SAVISQKPSRDICQRGTSLTIQCQVDSQVTMMFWYRQQPGQSLTLIATANQGSEATYESGFVIDKFPISRPNLTFSTLTVSNMSPEDSSIYLCSVGDKGESNQPQHFGDGTRLSIL.

The J gene is TRBJ1-5, the V gene TRBV20-1, with D perhaps matching TRBD1 (6 bases). Trimming stripped 0 bases from V and 4 bases from J, with 13 bases between. The CDR3 length is 15 residues. Germline CDR1 DFQATT, CDR2 SNEGSKA (reference sequence). The CDR3 sequence: CSARDRGTGNQPQHF. The CDR3 DNA reads TGCAGTGCTAGAGATAGGGGGACGGGAAATCAGCCCCAGCATTTT.

A word on this clonotype: Just one base apart from a much larger clone, this may be a read error. The CDR3 DNA sequence: TGTGCCAGCAGTTCTGGGAACAGGGGAAGTTTACCCCTCCACTTT. This translates into CASSSGNRGSLPLHF. The chain links TRBV27 to TRBJ1-6; TRBD1 agrees at 7 bases. Trimming removed 4 bases from V and 12 bases from J; junction bases left unmatched: 12. Germline CDR1 is MNHEY and CDR2 is SMNVEV (reference sequence). This CDR3 has 15 residues.

There are many counts of this clonotype. V gene TRBV28 combines with J gene TRBJ1-2; 10 bases fit TRBD1. The ends lost 4 bases at V and 7 bases at J; junction bases unmatched: 12. CDR3 size: 16 residues. CDR1 is MDHEN, CDR2 SYDVKM, per germline. The CDR3 here is CASSSSGTGAIRGYTF. CDR3 DNA: TGTGCCAGCAGTTCCTCCGGGACAGGGGCGATCCGTGGCTACACCTTC.

This rearrangement joins TRBV20-1 to TRBJ1-5; a possible D gene is TRBD1 (5 bases). Deletions cut 5 bases from V and 4 bases from J, with 24 bases between. This CDR3 is 17 amino acids long. Per germline, CDR1 DFQATT and CDR2 SNEGSKA (reference sequence). The CDR3 DNA reads TGCAGTGCTGAGGAAACCCAGGTGGGGGATTGGAATCAGCCCCAGCATTTT. The encoded protein is CSAEETQVGDWNQPQHF.

This clonotype was picked up a small number of times. This sequence joins TRBV20-1 and TRBJ1-1, with D possibly being TRBD1 (5 bases). Germline V lookup: CDR1 DFQATT, CDR2 SNEGSKA (reference sequence). Trimming took 1 base from V and 5 from J, leaving 11 bases between them. CDR3 size: 13 residues. This CDR3 is CSARGGVSTEAFF. As DNA, the CDR3 is TGCAGTGCTAGAGGGGGGGTTAGTACTGAAGCTTTCTTT.

The chain joins TRBV9 to TRBJ2-2; weak D call: TRBD2 (6 bases). V was trimmed by 4 bases and J by 5 bases, leaving 18 bases between them. This CDR3 spans 16 amino acids. The germline V gene has CDR1 SGDLS and CDR2 YYNGEE. CDR3 protein: CASSLGGGAATGELFF. The CDR3 DNA sequence: TGTGCCAGCAGCCTGGGGGGTGGAGCGGCGACCGGGGAGCTGTTTTTT.

This clonotype was seen more than once but under ten times. This chain joins TRBV7-9 and TRBJ1-5, with 7 bases lining up with TRBD1. The CDR3 sequence is 16 residues long. The V gene's germline CDR1 is SEHNR and CDR2 FQNEAQ (reference sequence). V shed 5 bases and J 0 bases; nucleotides not matched to a gene: 7. CDR3 coding DNA: TGTGCCAGCAGCCGCGGACAGGTCTATAGCAATCAGCCCCAGCATTTT. This codes for CASSRGQVYSNQPQHF.

This clonotype was observed a handful of times. The chain carries TRBV2 and TRBJ2-7; D is possibly TRBD2 (5 bases). V lost 3 bases to trimming and J lost 3 bases, with 21 bases between them. The CDR3 runs 17 residues. Germline assignment: CDR1 SNHLY and CDR2 FYNNEI. The chain's CDR3 is CASSERAGPIGYYEQYF. CDR3 coding DNA: TGTGCCAGCAGTGAGAGGGCCGGGCCTATAGGTTACTACGAGCAGTACTTC.

J is TRBJ2-7 and V is TRBV5-1; a possible D gene is TRBD1 (7 bases). The CDR3 runs 14 residues. V was cut by 2 bases and J by 2 bases, with 11 bases left in between. CDR1 and CDR2 from the germline V gene are SGHRS and YFSETQ. The CDR3 DNA reads as TGCGCCAGCAGCTTAACAGGGGAGGCCTACGAGCAGTACTTC. This gives the protein CASSLTGEAYEQYF.

This clonotype was detected ten times or more. V is TRBV11-2 and J is TRBJ1-2, with D perhaps TRBD1 (5 bases). This CDR3 contains 13 residues. Per the germline V gene, CDR1 is SGHAT and CDR2 is FQNNGV. Trimming shortened V by 3 bases and J by 8 bases, and 13 bases separated the two germline ends. CDR3 nucleotides: TGTGCCAGCAGCTTGCGGGCAGGACAAGGCTACACCTTC. It yields the protein CASSLRAGQGYTF. The variable domain in full, completed from reference TRBV11-2 and TRBJ1-2, reads EAGVAQSPRYKIIEKRQSVAFWCNPISGHATLYWYQQILGQGPKLLIQFQNNGVVDDSQLPKDRFSAERLKGVDSTLKIQPAKLEDSAVYLCASSLRAGQGYTFGSGTRLTVV.

This clonotype showed up many times. The junction departs from germline at one end; a sequencing error may be responsible. The chain joins TRBV11-2 to TRBJ2-7; 11 bases fit TRBD1. This CDR3 contains 14 residues. Germline CDR1 is SGHAT and CDR2 is FQNNGV. The CDR3 DNA reads TGTGCCAGCAGTTTAGGGACAGGGGGCTACGAGCAGTACTTC. Amino acid sequence: CASSLGTGGYEQYF.